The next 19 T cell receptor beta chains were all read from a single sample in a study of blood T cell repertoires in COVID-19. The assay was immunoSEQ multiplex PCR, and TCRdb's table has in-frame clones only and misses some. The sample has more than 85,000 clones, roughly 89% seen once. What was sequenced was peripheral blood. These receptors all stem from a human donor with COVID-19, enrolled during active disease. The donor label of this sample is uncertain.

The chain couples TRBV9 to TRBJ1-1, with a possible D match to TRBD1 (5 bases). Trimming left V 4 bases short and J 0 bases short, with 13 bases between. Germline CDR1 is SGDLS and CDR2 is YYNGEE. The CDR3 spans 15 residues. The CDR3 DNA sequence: TGTGCCAGCAGCTCCTCTCCCAGGGTGAACACTGAAGCTTTCTTT. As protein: CASSSSPRVNTEAFF.

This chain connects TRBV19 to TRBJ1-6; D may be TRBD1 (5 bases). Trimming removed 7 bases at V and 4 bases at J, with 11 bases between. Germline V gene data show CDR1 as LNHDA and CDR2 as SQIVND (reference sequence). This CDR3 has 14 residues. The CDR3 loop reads CASKGLGYNSPLHF. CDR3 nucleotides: TGTGCCAGTAAGGGGTTAGGGTATAATTCACCCCTCCACTTT. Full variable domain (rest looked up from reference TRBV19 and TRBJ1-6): DGGITQSPKYLFRKEGQNVTLSCEQNLNHDAMYWYRQDPGQGLRLIYYSQIVNDFQKGDIAEGYSVSREKKESFPLTVTSAQKNPTAFYLCASKGLGYNSPLHFGNGTRLTVT.

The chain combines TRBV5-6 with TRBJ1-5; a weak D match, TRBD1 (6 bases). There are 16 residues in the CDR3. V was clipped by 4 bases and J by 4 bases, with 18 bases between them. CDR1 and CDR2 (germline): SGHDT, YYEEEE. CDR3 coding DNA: TGTGCCAGCAGCGATAGGTTCGGGACACCTAATCAGCCCCAGCATTTT. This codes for CASSDRFGTPNQPQHF. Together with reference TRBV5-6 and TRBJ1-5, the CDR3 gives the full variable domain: DAGVTQSPTHLIKTRGQQVTLRCSPKSGHDTVSWYQQALGQGPQFIFQYYEEEERQRGNFPDRFSGHQFPNYSSELNVNALLLGDSALYLCASSDRFGTPNQPQHFGDGTRLSIL.

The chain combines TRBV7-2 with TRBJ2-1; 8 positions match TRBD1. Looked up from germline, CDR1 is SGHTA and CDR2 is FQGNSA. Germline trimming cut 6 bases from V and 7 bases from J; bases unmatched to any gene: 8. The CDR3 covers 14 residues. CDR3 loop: CASSPTGEWNEQFF. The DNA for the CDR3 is TGTGCCAGCAGTCCGACAGGGGAGTGGAATGAGCAGTTCTTC. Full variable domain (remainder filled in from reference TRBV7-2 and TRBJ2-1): GAGVSQSPSNKVTEKGKDVELRCDPISGHTALYWYRQSLGQGLEFLIYFQGNSAPDKSGLPSDRFSAERTGGSVSTLTIQRTQQEDSAVYLCASSPTGEWNEQFFGPGTRLTVL.

CDR3 protein: CASSLIPGAYEQYF. The CDR3 DNA is TGCGCCAGCAGCTTGATACCCGGAGCCTACGAGCAGTACTTC. V gene TRBV5-1 combines with J gene TRBJ2-7; D is undetermined. Germline V gives CDR1 SGHRS, CDR2 YFSETQ. V was trimmed by 1 base and J by 2 bases, leaving 10 bases between them. The CDR3 spans 14 residues.

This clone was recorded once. The CDR3 sequence: CASSPTSGLMHF. The CDR3 nucleotides are TGTGCCAGCAGCCCTACCTCGGGACTTATGCATTTT. This chain joins TRBV28 and TRBJ1-5; tentative D call: TRBD1 (5 bases). CDR3 length equals 12 residues. Between the trimmed V and J ends, which lost 6 bases and 15 bases, there was a span of 18 bases. Germline CDR1 is MDHEN and CDR2 is SYDVKM. The complete variable domain, with remaining parts taken from reference TRBV28 and TRBJ1-5, reads DVKVTQSSRYLVKRTGEKVFLECVQDMDHENMFWYRQDPGLGLRLIYFSYDVKMKEKGDIPEGYSVSREKKERFSLILESASTNQTSMYLCASSPTSGLMHFGDGTRLSIL.

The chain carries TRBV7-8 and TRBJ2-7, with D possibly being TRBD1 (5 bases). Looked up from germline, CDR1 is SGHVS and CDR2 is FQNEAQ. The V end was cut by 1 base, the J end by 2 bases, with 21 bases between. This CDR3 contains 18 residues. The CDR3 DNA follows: TGTGCCAGCAGCTTAGTCCCCGCTACACAGGCTGTCCCCTACGAGCAGTACTTC. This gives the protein CASSLVPATQAVPYEQYF.

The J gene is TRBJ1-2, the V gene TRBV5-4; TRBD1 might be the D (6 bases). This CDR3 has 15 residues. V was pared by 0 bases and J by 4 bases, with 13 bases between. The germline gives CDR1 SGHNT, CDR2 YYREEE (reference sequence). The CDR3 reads CASSLGAGGGYGYTF. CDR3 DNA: TGTGCCAGCAGCTTGGGGGCGGGGGGCGGCTATGGCTACACCTTC.

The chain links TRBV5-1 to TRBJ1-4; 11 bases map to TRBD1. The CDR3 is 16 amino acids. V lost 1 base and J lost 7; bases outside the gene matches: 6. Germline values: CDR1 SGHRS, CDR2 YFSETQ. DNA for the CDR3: TGCGCCAGCAGCTTGCAGGACAGGGGGCGAGGTGAAAAACTGTTTTTT. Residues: CASSLQDRGRGEKLFF. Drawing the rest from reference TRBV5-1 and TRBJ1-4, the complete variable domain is KAGVTQTPRYLIKTRGQQVTLSCSPISGHRSVSWYQQTPGQGLQFLFEYFSETQRNKGNFPGRFSGRQFSNSRSEMNVSTLELGDSALYLCASSLQDRGRGEKLFFGSGTQLSVL.

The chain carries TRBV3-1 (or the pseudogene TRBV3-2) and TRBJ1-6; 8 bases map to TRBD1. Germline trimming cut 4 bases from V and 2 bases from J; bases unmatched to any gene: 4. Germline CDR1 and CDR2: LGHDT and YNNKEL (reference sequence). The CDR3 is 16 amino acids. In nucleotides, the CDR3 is TGTGCCAGCAGCCGACAGGGGAGGACCTATAATTCACCCCTCCACTTT. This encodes CASSRQGRTYNSPLHF.

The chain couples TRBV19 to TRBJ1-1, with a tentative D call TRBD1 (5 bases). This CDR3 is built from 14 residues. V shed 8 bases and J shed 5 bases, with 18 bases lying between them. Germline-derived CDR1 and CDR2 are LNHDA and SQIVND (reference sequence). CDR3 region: CASQVARVRTEAFF. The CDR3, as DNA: TGTGCCAGTCAAGTGGCCAGGGTACGAACTGAAGCTTTCTTT.

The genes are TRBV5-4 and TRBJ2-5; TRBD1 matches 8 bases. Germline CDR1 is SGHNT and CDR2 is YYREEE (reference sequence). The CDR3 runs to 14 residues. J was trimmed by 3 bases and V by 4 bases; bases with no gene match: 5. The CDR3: CASSPPGQEETQYF. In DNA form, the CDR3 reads TGTGCCAGCAGCCCTCCGGGACAGGAAGAGACCCAGTACTTC.

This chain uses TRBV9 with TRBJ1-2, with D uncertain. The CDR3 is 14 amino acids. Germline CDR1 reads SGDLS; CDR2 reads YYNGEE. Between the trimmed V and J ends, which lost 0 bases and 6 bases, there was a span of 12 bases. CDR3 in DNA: TGTGCCAGCAGCGTAGACTCCGGGGTAGATGGCTACACCTTC. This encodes CASSVDSGVDGYTF.

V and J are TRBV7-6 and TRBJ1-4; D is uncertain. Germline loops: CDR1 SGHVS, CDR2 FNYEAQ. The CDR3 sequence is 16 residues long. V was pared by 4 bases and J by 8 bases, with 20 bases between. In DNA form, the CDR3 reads TGTGCCAGCAGCTCGAAGACGGGTCCGGGTTGGGAAAAACTGTTTTTT. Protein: CASSSKTGPGWEKLFF.

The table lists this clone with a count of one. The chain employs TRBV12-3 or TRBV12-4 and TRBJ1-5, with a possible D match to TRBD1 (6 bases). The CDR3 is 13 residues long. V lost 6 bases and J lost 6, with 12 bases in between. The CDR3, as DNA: TGTGCCAGCAGCCACAGGGTCGGTCAGCCCCAGCATTTT. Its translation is CASSHRVGQPQHF.

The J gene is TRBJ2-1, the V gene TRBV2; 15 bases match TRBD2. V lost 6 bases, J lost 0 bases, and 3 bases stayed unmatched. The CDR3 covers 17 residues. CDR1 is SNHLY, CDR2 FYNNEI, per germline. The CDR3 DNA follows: TGTGCCAGCAGGGGGACTAGCGGGAGGAGCTCCTACAATGAGCAGTTCTTC. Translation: CASRGTSGRSSYNEQFF.

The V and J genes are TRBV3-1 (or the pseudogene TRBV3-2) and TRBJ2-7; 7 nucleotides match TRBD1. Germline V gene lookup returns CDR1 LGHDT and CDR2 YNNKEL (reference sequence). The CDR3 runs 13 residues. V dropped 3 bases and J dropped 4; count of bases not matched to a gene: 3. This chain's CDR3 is CASSHGQAYEQYF. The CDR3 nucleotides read TGTGCCAGCAGCCATGGACAGGCATACGAGCAGTACTTC.

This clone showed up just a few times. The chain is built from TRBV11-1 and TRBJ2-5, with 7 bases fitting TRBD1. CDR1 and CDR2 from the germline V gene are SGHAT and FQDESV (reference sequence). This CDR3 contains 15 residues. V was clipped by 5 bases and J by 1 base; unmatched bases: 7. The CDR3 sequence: CASSPRTGLQETQYF. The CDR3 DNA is TGTGCCAGCAGCCCCCGGACAGGTCTCCAAGAGACCCAGTACTTC.

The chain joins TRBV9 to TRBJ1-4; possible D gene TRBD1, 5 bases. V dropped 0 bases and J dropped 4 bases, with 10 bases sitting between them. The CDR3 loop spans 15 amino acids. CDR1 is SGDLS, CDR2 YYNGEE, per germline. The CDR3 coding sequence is TGTGCCAGCAGCGTAGGGTGGGGCAGTAATGAAAAACTGTTTTTT. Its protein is CASSVGWGSNEKLFF.